This is a list of T cell receptor beta chains from one sample in a study of blood T cell repertoires in COVID-19. Generated by immunoSEQ multiplex PCR, the TCRdb table keeps only in-frame clones and is missing some. The sample contains nearly 55,000 clones, more than 60% of which appear only once. The source material was peripheral blood. Every receptor here comes from a human donor with active or convalescent COVID-19. The donor label of this sample is uncertain. The CDR3 runs from the conserved cysteine through the conserved F or W. Each record gives: J gene, V gene, clone size, D gene, CDR3 protein, CDR3 DNA. A D gene is named only where the DNA matches it firmly. Some rows mark clone size as missing; the rest say once, few, many or name a class of expanded clone.

TRBJ2-1	TRBV5-6	NA	TRBD2	CASSNQGRAGGTEQFF	TGTGCCAGCAGCAACCAGGGGCGAGCGGGAGGGACTGAGCAGTTCTTC
TRBJ1-2	TRBV4-2	NA	NA	CASSQDSSDYGYTF	TGTGCCAGCAGCCAAGATTCGAGTGACTATGGCTACACCTTC
TRBJ2-4	TRBV9	NA	TRBD1	CASSARDRDIQYF	TGTGCCAGCAGCGCCCGGGACAGGGACATTCAGTACTTC
TRBJ1-5	TRBV4-1	NA	NA	CASSQDVARGSNQPQHF	TGCGCCAGCAGCCAAGATGTAGCAAGGGGGAGCAATCAGCCCCAGCATTTT
TRBJ2-1	TRBV29-1	few	NA	CSVSGSYNEQFF	TGCAGCGTTAGCGGCTCCTACAATGAGCAGTTCTTC
TRBJ2-2	TRBV5-1	NA	TRBD1	CASSLGQGRHGELFF	TGCGCCAGCAGCTTGGGACAGGGGCGCCACGGGGAGCTGTTTTTT
TRBJ2-5	TRBV6-2/TRBV6-3	NA	TRBD2	CASSATSVQQETQYF	TGTGCCAGCAGCGCTACTAGCGTTCAACAAGAGACCCAGTACTTC
TRBJ2-1	TRBV14	NA	NA	CASSQERNAGNEQFF	TGTGCCAGCAGCCAAGAAAGGAACGCAGGCAATGAGCAGTTCTTC
TRBJ1-4	TRBV9	NA	TRBD1	CASSVPSDRGRSNEKLFF	TGTGCCAGCAGCGTACCTTCCGACAGGGGGCGATCTAATGAAAAACTGTTTTTT
TRBJ1-1	TRBV2	few	NA	CASSLVRQPNTEAFF	TGTGCCAGCAGTCTAGTTCGACAGCCGAACACTGAAGCTTTCTTT
TRBJ2-2	TRBV10-3	NA	NA	CAISVQDTGELFF	TGTGCCATCAGTGTCCAGGATACCGGGGAGCTGTTTTTT